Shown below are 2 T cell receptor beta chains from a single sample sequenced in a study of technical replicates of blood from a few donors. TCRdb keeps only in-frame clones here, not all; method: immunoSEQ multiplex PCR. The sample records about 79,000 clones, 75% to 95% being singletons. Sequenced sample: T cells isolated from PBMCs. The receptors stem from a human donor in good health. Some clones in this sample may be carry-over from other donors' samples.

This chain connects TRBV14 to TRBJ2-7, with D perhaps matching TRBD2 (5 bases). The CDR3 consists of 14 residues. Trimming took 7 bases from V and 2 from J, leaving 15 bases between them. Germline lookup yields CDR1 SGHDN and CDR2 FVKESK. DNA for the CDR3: TGTGCCAGCACGTCGGCGGAGGCCCCCTACGAGCAGTACTTC. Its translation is CASTSAEAPYEQYF. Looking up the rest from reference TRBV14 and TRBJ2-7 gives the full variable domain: EAGVTQFPSHSVIEKGQTVTLRCDPISGHDNLYWYRRVMGKEIKFLLHFVKESKQDESGMPNNRFLAERTGGTYSTLKVQPAELEDSGVYFCASTSAEAPYEQYFGPGTRLTVT.

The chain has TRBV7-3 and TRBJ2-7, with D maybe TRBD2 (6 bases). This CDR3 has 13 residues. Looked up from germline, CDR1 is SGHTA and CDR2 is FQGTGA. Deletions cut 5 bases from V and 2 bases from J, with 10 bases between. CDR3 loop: CASSPGGTYEQYF. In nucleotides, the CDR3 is TGTGCCAGCAGCCCCGGAGGGACCTACGAGCAGTACTTC.